Listed below are T cell receptor beta chains from one sample, sequenced in a study of cytomegalovirus exposure and HLA in healthy donors. Clones were read by immunoSEQ multiplex PCR, and TCRdb kept only the in-frame ones, dropping some. Its table lists some 75,000 clones. Sequenced: PBMCs. These receptors were obtained from a middle-aged man in good health and CMV-seronegative. Each CDR3 is given with its conserved first and last residue. The order of the fields is D gene, clone size, J gene, V gene, CDR3 protein, CDR3 DNA. A D gene is named only where the DNA matches it firmly. Only part of the rows carry a size: once, few, many, or a class if the clone is expanded.

d_gene: TRBD1; abundance: NA; j_gene: TRBJ1-2; v_gene: TRBV19; CDR3aa: CASSTRTGGNYGYTF; CDR3nt: TGTGCCAGTAGTACGCGGACAGGTGGAAACTATGGCTACACCTTC
d_gene: TRBD2; abundance: NA; j_gene: TRBJ2-1; v_gene: TRBV19; CDR3aa: CASSPRVGRAYNEQFF; CDR3nt: TGTGCCAGTAGCCCCCGTGTCGGGAGGGCCTACAATGAGCAGTTCTTC
d_gene: NA; abundance: NA; j_gene: TRBJ1-1; v_gene: TRBV5-8; CDR3aa: CASSIEGRKAPEAFF; CDR3nt: TGTGCCAGCAGCATCGAGGGAAGGAAGGCCCCTGAAGCTTTCTTT
d_gene: NA; abundance: NA; j_gene: TRBJ2-3; v_gene: TRBV5-6; CDR3aa: CASSLWAVDTQYF; CDR3nt: TGTGCCAGCAGCTTGTGGGCCGTGGATACGCAGTATTTT
d_gene: NA; abundance: medium-sized; j_gene: TRBJ1-2; v_gene: TRBV4-1; CDR3aa: CASSQVGSDGYTF; CDR3nt: TGCGCCAGCAGCCAAGTGGGGAGCGATGGCTACACCTTC
d_gene: TRBD1; abundance: NA; j_gene: TRBJ1-1; v_gene: TRBV5-1; CDR3aa: CASSSGQGDDEAFF; CDR3nt: TGCGCCAGCAGCTCCGGACAGGGGGATGATGAAGCTTTCTTT
d_gene: NA; abundance: NA; j_gene: TRBJ1-2; v_gene: TRBV6-4; CDR3aa: CASSDSGPYGYTF; CDR3nt: TGTGCCAGCAGTGACTCGGGCCCCTATGGCTACACCTTC
d_gene: NA; abundance: NA; j_gene: TRBJ2-7; v_gene: TRBV11-2; CDR3aa: CASSSGAYRFSSYEQYF; CDR3nt: TGTGCCAGCAGCAGTGGGGCCTATAGATTTAGCTCCTACGAGCAGTACTTC
d_gene: NA; abundance: NA; j_gene: TRBJ2-7; v_gene: TRBV11-2; CDR3aa: CASSRYEQYF; CDR3nt: TGTGCCAGCAGCCGGTACGAGCAGTACTTC
d_gene: NA; abundance: NA; j_gene: TRBJ2-3; v_gene: TRBV30; CDR3aa: CAWSTRADTQYF; CDR3nt: TGTGCCTGGAGTACTAGGGCAGATACGCAGTATTTT
d_gene: TRBD1; abundance: NA; j_gene: TRBJ2-1; v_gene: TRBV6-6; CDR3aa: CASSPSGTVYNEQFF; CDR3nt: TGTGCCAGCAGCCCCTCCGGGACAGTTTACAATGAGCAGTTCTTC
d_gene: NA; abundance: NA; j_gene: TRBJ2-3; v_gene: TRBV7-2; CDR3aa: CASSPLRSTDTQYF; CDR3nt: TGTGCCAGCAGCCCACTTCGGAGCACAGATACGCAGTATTTT
d_gene: NA; abundance: NA; j_gene: TRBJ2-7; v_gene: TRBV5-4; CDR3aa: CASRPRSTDEQYF; CDR3nt: TGTGCCAGCAGGCCACGATCTACAGACGAGCAGTACTTC
d_gene: NA; abundance: NA; j_gene: TRBJ2-1; v_gene: TRBV30; CDR3aa: CAWSNLGTTFF; CDR3nt: TGTGCCTGGAGCAACCTCGGGACAACGTTCTTC